Listed here are 23 T cell receptor beta chains from one sample, sequenced in a study of T cells in Graves' hyperthyroidism and ophthalmopathy. Template material for amplifying TCR beta CDR3 regions consisted of RNA transcripts. Carried out on the TCR CDR3, a first-round RT-PCR used the HTBI primer set. One entry per CDR3 protein results from TCRdb running MiXCR on the multiplex PCR reads. The repertoire includes nearly 750,000 distinct CDR3 sequences, about 35% of them detected once, and roughly 30% sits in the top ten. The sample was blood. The receptors originated from a woman between 35 and 50 years old with Graves' hyperthyroidism.

This clonotype was detected ten times or more. CDR3 bases: TGTGCCAGCAGTTACTCGACCAGCTCCTACGAGCAGTACTTC. Translated, it gives CASSYSTSSYEQYF. J is TRBJ2-7 and V is TRBV6-5; unclear D gene. V lost 0 bases to trimming and J lost 0 bases, with 6 bases between them. The CDR3 consists of 14 residues. Germline CDR1 MNHEY, CDR2 SVGAGI.

This sequence joins TRBV10-3 and TRBJ1-1; D is perhaps TRBD1 (6 bases). Germline CDR1 reads ENHRY; CDR2 reads SYGVKD. The CDR3 is 12 amino acids. Trimming cost V 5 bases and J 10 bases, with 14 bases left between them. The CDR3, as DNA: TGTGCCATCAGTCGAGGGGGAGAGGGAGCTTTCTTT. This translates into CAISRGGEGAFF.

V and J are TRBV7-8 and TRBJ1-2; perhaps TRBD1 as D (5 bases). The CDR3 extends over 14 amino acids. V lost 5 bases to trimming and J lost 5 bases, with 15 bases between them. CDR1 is SGHVS, CDR2 FQNEAQ, per germline. CDR3 sequence reads: CASSIPVRGYGYTF. The CDR3 DNA sequence: TGTGCCAGCAGCATCCCCGTGAGGGGTTATGGCTACACCTTC.

This clonotype was seen only a few times. The chain recombines TRBV14 with TRBJ2-7; D is unclear. Germline-derived CDR1 and CDR2 are SGHDN and FVKESK. V was trimmed by 6 bases and J by 3 bases, leaving 18 bases between them. The CDR3 runs to 15 residues. The CDR3 region is CASSPGSRVNYEQYF. CDR3 in DNA: TGTGCCAGCAGTCCCGGGTCTAGGGTAAACTACGAGCAGTACTTC.

This clonotype was detected ten times or more. This chain links TRBV6-5 with TRBJ1-4, with D unresolved. The germline V gene encodes CDR1 MNHEY and CDR2 SVGAGI. The V gene lost 2 bases and the J gene lost 7 bases, with 2 bases spanning the gap. This CDR3 is 11 amino acids long. Written as DNA, the CDR3 is TGTGCCAGCAGTTACGGTGAAAAACTGTTTTTT. It yields the protein CASSYGEKLFF.

A note on this clonotype: This may come from a read error, since a much larger clone is one base off. The chain joins TRBV7-9 to TRBJ2-7, with 8 bases matching TRBD1. This CDR3 spans 16 amino acids. V gave up 7 bases and J gave up 0 bases; unmatched junction bases: 11. Looked up from germline, CDR1 is SEHNR and CDR2 is FQNEAQ (reference sequence). CDR3 coding DNA: TGTGCCAGCACCATCACGGCAGGACAGGGCTCCTACGAGCAGTACTTC. Translated: CASTITAGQGSYEQYF.

The rearrangement joins TRBV9 to TRBJ2-5, with 7 bases that match TRBD1. With V trimmed by 5 bases and J by 6 bases, 16 bases remained unmatched. The CDR3 is 16 residues long. Germline CDR1 SGDLS, CDR2 YYNGEE. The CDR3 DNA is TGTGCCAGCAGAGCGACAGGGAGAGAAGGTCGGAAGACCCAGTACTTC. This translates into CASRATGREGRKTQYF.

This clonotype was seen ten or more times. One junction end disagrees with the germline gene, perhaps due to a read error. The V gene is TRBV7-7, the J gene TRBJ1-1; D not certain. Germline V lookup: CDR1 SSHAT, CDR2 FNYEAQ (reference sequence). The CDR3 is 14 residues long. This chain's CDR3 is CASSLGYLDTEAFF. In nucleotides, the CDR3 is TGTGCTAGCAGCTTAGGGTATCTCGACACTGAAGCTTTCTTT.

This clonotype was seen a few times. The V call is TRBV5-4, the J call TRBJ1-2; D is ambiguous. The length of the CDR3 is 14 residues. V was cut by 3 bases and J by 2 bases, with 11 bases left in between. CDR1 is SGHNT and CDR2 is YYREEE in the germline V gene (reference sequence). The CDR3 sequence: CASSSGVGNYGYTF. The DNA of the CDR3 is TGTGCCAGCAGCTCGGGCGTGGGGAACTATGGCTACACCTTC. Looking up the rest from reference TRBV5-4 and TRBJ1-2 gives the full variable domain: ETGVTQSPTHLIKTRGQQVTLRCSSQSGHNTVSWYQQALGQGPQFIFQYYREEENGRGNFPPRFSGLQFPNYSSELNVNALELDDSALYLCASSSGVGNYGYTFGSGTRLTVV.

J is TRBJ2-2 and V is TRBV6-4; D is ambiguous. Trimming took 2 bases from V and 3 from J, leaving 4 bases between them. The germline V gene encodes CDR1 MRHNA and CDR2 SNTAGT. The CDR3 consists of 13 residues. The CDR3 here is CASSDQDTGELFF. CDR3 sequence (DNA): TGTGCCAGCAGTGACCAGGACACCGGGGAGCTGTTTTTT.

J is TRBJ1-5 and V is TRBV12-3 or TRBV12-4; 12 bases match TRBD1. The ends lost 5 bases at V and 2 bases at J; junction bases unmatched: 7. This CDR3 spans 17 amino acids. The CDR3 protein is CASSHGTGGRGNQPQHF. In nucleotides, the CDR3 is TGTGCCAGCAGTCACGGGACAGGGGGCAGGGGCAATCAGCCCCAGCATTTT.

V gene TRBV27 combines with J gene TRBJ1-1, with 8 bases matching TRBD1. The J segment lost 3 bases and the V segment lost 4 bases, leaving 7 bases of the junction unmatched. There are 15 residues in the CDR3. Germline V gene sequence: CDR1 MNHEY, CDR2 SMNVEV (reference sequence). The CDR3 DNA follows: TGTGCCAGCAGTTGGGGGATGACAGGGGACACTGAAGCTTTCTTT. Translated: CASSWGMTGDTEAFF.

This clonotype was seen a handful of times. The chain couples TRBV7-2 to TRBJ2-3; the D is unclear. Germline V CDR1 and CDR2: SGHTA, FQGNSA. With 5 bases removed from V and 4 bases from J, the gap between germline ends came to 10 bases. The CDR3 spans 13 residues. CDR3 coding DNA: TGTGCCAGCAGCAACGACGGGCCAGATACGCAGTATTTT. This encodes CASSNDGPDTQYF.

The chain carries TRBV12-3 or TRBV12-4 and TRBJ2-7; maybe TRBD2 (7 bases). The CDR3 contains 14 residues. Trimming cost V 5 bases and J 3 bases, with 14 bases left between them. CDR3 in amino acids: CASSLRGARYEQYF. The CDR3 DNA reads TGTGCCAGCAGTCTCCGGGGGGCGCGCTACGAGCAGTACTTC.

The genes are TRBV7-6 and TRBJ1-5; 8 bases fit TRBD1. J was trimmed by 6 bases and V by 5 bases; bases with no gene match: 9. This CDR3 has 15 residues. Germline V gene sequence: CDR1 SGHVS, CDR2 FNYEAQ. The CDR3 bases are TGTGCCAGCAGCCCAGGGGGCCACGTCGGTCAGCCCCAGCATTTT. It encodes CASSPGGHVGQPQHF.

This clonotype was detected many times. This chain connects TRBV2 to TRBJ2-2, with TRBD1 matching over 7 bases. The germline CDR1 and CDR2 sequences are SNHLY and FYNNEI. Losses at the gene ends were 6 bases for V and 2 bases for J; bases not matched to a gene: 6. The CDR3 is made up of 15 amino acids. The CDR3 bases are TGTGCCAGCAGGAAAGGACAGGTCAACACCGGGGAGCTGTTTTTT. Translating gives CASRKGQVNTGELFF.

This clonotype was counted between two and nine times. The chain uses TRBV28 and TRBJ1-2; tentative D call: TRBD1 (5 bases). V lost 6 bases and J lost 3, with 20 bases in between. Germline values: CDR1 MDHEN, CDR2 SYDVKM. The CDR3 runs 16 residues. The CDR3 DNA is TGTGCCAGCAGGATTCCAGGGCAGGGTCCCTACTATGGCTACACCTTC. Its protein is CASRIPGQGPYYGYTF.

This clonotype was seen at least ten times. The chain joins TRBV11-2 to TRBJ1-4; 7 positions match TRBD1. The germline gives CDR1 SGHAT, CDR2 FQNNGV. This CDR3 comprises 15 residues. V lost 5 bases and J lost 5; bases outside the gene matches: 8. The CDR3 here is CASSVYGTANEKLFF. The CDR3 DNA follows: TGTGCCAGCAGCGTTTACGGGACAGCGAATGAAAAACTGTTTTTT. The whole variable domain, filled in from reference TRBV11-2 and TRBJ1-4, reads EAGVAQSPRYKIIEKRQSVAFWCNPISGHATLYWYQQILGQGPKLLIQFQNNGVVDDSQLPKDRFSAERLKGVDSTLKIQPAKLEDSAVYLCASSVYGTANEKLFFGSGTQLSVL.

The CDR3 loop reads CASSLARDVEQYF. The CDR3 DNA follows: TGTGCCAGCAGTTTAGCCAGGGATGTCGAGCAGTACTTC. This chain uses TRBV12-3 or TRBV12-4 with TRBJ2-7, with a weak D call TRBD1 (5 bases). The V and J ends lost 0 bases and 6 bases respectively, with 9 bases between them. There are 13 residues in the CDR3.

The V gene is TRBV5-1, the J gene TRBJ2-3, with 9 positions matching TRBD1. Germline V gene sequence: CDR1 SGHRS, CDR2 YFSETQ. V gave up 4 bases and J gave up 5 bases; unmatched junction bases: 14. This CDR3 region has 17 residues. CDR3 in DNA: TGCGCCAGCAGCGAACAGGGGGCCGGCACCGGGGGAGATACGCAGTATTTT. Translating gives CASSEQGAGTGGDTQYF.

This clonotype was observed at least ten times. The chain joins TRBV7-4 to TRBJ1-4, with a possible D match to TRBD1 (5 bases). Trimming stripped 2 bases from V and 7 bases from J, with 11 bases between. This CDR3 is built from 14 residues. Germline-derived CDR1 and CDR2 are SGHVT and SQSDAQ. CDR3 DNA: TGTGCCAGCAGCTTAAGGGGCGAAGGTGAAAAACTGTTTTTT. This codes for CASSLRGEGEKLFF.

The genes are TRBV20-1 and TRBJ2-7; no definite D call. The V gene's germline CDR1 is DFQATT and CDR2 SNEGSKA (reference sequence). The V and J ends lost 2 bases and 3 bases respectively, with 17 bases between them. The CDR3 consists of 15 residues. As DNA, the CDR3 is TGCAGTGCTAGAACCCCACCGAATCGAGGCTACGAGCAGTACTTC. Its translation: CSARTPPNRGYEQYF.

This sequence joins TRBV29-1 and TRBJ2-7; D tentatively fits TRBD1 or TRBD2 (5 bases each). This CDR3 is built from 12 residues. Trimming removed 3 bases at V and 9 bases at J, with 15 bases between. CDR1 is SQVTM and CDR2 is ANQGSEA in the germline V gene. The chain's CDR3 is CSVDDGADTQYF. DNA for the CDR3: TGCAGCGTTGACGACGGGGCAGATACGCAGTACTTC.